This record concerns one TCR beta chain sequence. This entry is derived from a study of T cell changes during pregnancy in multiple sclerosis. The CDR3 length is 15 residues. Germline CDR1 reads ENHRY; CDR2 reads SYGVKD. V dropped 6 bases and J dropped 2; count of bases not matched to a gene: 6. The table came from immunoSEQ multiplex PCR; TCRdb's copy has only in-frame clones and leaves some out. The sample contains about 72,000 clones, around 92% of which appear only once. V is TRBV10-3 and J is TRBJ2-1; 8 nucleotides match TRBD1. The TCR comes from a female donor in good health, enrolled as a control in a pregnancy study. The sample here was peripheral blood, taken in the third trimester of pregnancy. The CDR3 spells CAIRGTGAAYNEQFF. The CDR3 DNA sequence: TGTGCCATCAGGGGGACAGGAGCAGCCTACAATGAGCAGTTCTTC.